The entry below gives a single T cell receptor (beta chain) sequence along with its context. This clonotype was picked up a small number of times. Its specific antigen is unknown. There are no base qualities to consult, and no much larger clone falls within one base. This record belongs to a study of patients and donors after allogeneic stem cell transplantation (dated by TCRdb to 2019 to 2021). From the germline V gene (reference sequence), CDR1 is SEHNR and CDR2 is FQNEAQ. The germline V and J ends show losses of 3 bases and 3 bases respectively, and no gene match explains 4 bases of the junction. Counted from cysteine to phenylalanine, this CDR3 has 15 amino acids. Only the CDR3 DNA is retained, 45 bases long and in frame from the first base. The library was built by means of RT-PCR. Reads for this sample came from a NextSeq 550. Using fastp trimming at Q25 and MiXCR clonotype assembly, TCRdb reanalyzed the public sequencing data and kept in-frame beta chains. A single entry per CDR3 protein holds the most common genes and DNA from its merged rows. This sample comprises tens of thousands of distinct CDR3 sequences, about 48% of them detected only once. The ten largest clonotypes hold 61% of the sample.

Sequencing used blood, either unsorted or a sorted T cell fraction (not recorded which). In this chain, TRBV7-9 is recombined with TRBJ1-2; TRBD1 matches 10 bases in the middle. This TCR was recovered from a human donor who was either an allogeneic HSCT recipient or a stem cell or donor lymphocyte infusion donor (not recorded which). It is not recorded whose cells these are; they may come from a transplant donor. The DNA sequence is as follows: TGTGCCAGCAGCTTTAGGGGACAGGGGTACTATGGCTACACCTTC. This is translated as CASSFRGQGYYGYTF.